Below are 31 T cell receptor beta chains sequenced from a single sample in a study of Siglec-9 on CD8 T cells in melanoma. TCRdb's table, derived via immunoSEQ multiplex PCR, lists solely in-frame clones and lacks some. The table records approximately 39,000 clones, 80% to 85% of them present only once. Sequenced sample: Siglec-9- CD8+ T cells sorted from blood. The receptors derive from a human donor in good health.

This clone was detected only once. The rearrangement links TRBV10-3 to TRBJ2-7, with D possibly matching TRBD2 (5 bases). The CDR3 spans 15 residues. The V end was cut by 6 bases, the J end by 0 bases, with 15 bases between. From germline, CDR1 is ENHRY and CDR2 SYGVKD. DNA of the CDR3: TGTGCCATCAGCCCAGACCGGGGTTCCTCCTACGAGCAGTACTTC. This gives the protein CAISPDRGSSYEQYF.

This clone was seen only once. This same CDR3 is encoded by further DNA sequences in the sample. The CDR3 spells CASSPRQGWNTDTQYF. The DNA of the CDR3 is TGTGCCAGCAGCCCAAGACAGGGCTGGAACACAGATACGCAGTATTTT. The chain recombines TRBV7-9 with TRBJ2-3; 7 bases align to TRBD1. The CDR3 spans 16 residues. After removal of 5 bases from V and 2 bases from J, the junction contained 10 bases not matched to a gene. The germline gives CDR1 SEHNR, CDR2 FQNEAQ (reference sequence).

The CDR3 here is CASSWGGENEKLFF. The CDR3 coding sequence is TGTGCCAGCAGTTGGGGGGGGGAAAATGAAAAACTGTTTTTT. The J gene is TRBJ1-4, the V gene TRBV6-5; D perhaps matches TRBD1 (5 bases). Deletions cut 4 bases from V and 5 bases from J, with 11 bases between. Germline values: CDR1 MNHEY, CDR2 SVGAGI. The CDR3 is 14 amino acids.

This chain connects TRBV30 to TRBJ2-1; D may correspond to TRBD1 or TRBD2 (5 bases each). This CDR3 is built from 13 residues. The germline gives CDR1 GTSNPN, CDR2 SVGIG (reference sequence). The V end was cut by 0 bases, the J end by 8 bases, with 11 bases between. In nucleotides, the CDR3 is TGTGCCTGGAGTGTTGCCGGGGACGATGAGCAGTTCTTC. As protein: CAWSVAGDDEQFF.

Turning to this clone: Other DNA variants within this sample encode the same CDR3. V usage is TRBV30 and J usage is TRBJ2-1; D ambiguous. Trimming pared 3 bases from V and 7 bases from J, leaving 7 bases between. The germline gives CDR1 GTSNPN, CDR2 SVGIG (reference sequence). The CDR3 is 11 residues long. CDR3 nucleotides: TGTGCCTGGAGCGTCTTTAATGAGCAGTTCTTC. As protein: CAWSVFNEQFF.

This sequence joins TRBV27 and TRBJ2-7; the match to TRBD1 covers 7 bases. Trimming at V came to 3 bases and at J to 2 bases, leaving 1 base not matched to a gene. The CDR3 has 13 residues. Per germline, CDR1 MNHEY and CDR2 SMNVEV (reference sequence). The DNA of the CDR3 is TGTGCCAGCAGTTTTCAGGGGGCCTACGAGCAGTACTTC. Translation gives CASSFQGAYEQYF.

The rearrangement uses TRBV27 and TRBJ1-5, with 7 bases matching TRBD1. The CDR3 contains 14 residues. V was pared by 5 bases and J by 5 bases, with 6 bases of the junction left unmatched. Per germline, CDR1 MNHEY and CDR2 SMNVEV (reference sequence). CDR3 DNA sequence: TGTGCCAGCAGTCGTACAGGGGACGATCAGCCCCAGCATTTT. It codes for CASSRTGDDQPQHF.

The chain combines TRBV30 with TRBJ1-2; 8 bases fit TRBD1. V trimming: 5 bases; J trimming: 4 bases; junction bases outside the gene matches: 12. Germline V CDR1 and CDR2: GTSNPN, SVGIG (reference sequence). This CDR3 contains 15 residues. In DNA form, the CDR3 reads TGTGCCTGGGATAGTGGGACAGGCAACTTCTATGGCTACACCTTC. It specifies CAWDSGTGNFYGYTF.

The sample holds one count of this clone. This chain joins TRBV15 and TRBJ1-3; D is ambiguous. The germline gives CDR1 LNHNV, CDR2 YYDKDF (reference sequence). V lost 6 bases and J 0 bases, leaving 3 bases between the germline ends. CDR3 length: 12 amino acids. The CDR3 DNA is TGTGCCACCAGGACCTCTGGAAACACCATATATTTT. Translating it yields CATRTSGNTIYF. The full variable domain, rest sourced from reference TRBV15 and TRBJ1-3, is DAMVIQNPRYQVTQFGKPVTLSCSQTLNHNVMYWYQQKSSQAPKLLFHYYDKDFNNEADTPDNFQSRRPNTSFCFLDIRSPGLGDTAMYLCATRTSGNTIYFGEGSWLTVV.

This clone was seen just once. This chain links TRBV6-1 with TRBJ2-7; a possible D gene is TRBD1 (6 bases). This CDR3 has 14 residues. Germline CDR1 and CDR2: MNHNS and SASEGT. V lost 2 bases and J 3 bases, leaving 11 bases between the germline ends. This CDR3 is CASSENRAGYEQYF. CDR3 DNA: TGTGCCAGCAGTGAAAACAGGGCGGGCTACGAGCAGTACTTC.

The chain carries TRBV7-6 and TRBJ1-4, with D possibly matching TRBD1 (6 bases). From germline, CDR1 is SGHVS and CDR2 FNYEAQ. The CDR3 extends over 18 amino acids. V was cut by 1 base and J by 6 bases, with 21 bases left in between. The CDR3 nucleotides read TGTGCCAGCAGCTTAGAAGGGGGGCCCCCAGCGGTGGATGAAAAACTGTTTTTT. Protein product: CASSLEGGPPAVDEKLFF.

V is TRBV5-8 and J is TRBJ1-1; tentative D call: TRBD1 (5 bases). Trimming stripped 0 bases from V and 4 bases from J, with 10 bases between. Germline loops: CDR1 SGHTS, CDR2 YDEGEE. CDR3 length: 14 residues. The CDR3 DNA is TGTGCCAGCAGCTTGGCAGGGCTATTCACTGAAGCTTTCTTT. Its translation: CASSLAGLFTEAFF.

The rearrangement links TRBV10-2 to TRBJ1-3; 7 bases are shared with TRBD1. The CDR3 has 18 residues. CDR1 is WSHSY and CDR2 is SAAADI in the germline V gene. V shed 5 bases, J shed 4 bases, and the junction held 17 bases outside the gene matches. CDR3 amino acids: CASSPQGDPFFGGNTIYF. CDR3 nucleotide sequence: TGCGCCAGCAGTCCCCAGGGGGACCCATTCTTCGGAGGAAACACCATATATTTT.

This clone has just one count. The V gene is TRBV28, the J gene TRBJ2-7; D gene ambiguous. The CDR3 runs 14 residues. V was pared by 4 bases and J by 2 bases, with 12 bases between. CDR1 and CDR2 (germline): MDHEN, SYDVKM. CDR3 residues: CASSSSVSAYEQYF. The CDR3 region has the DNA TGTGCCAGCAGTTCATCGGTTTCAGCCTACGAGCAGTACTTC.

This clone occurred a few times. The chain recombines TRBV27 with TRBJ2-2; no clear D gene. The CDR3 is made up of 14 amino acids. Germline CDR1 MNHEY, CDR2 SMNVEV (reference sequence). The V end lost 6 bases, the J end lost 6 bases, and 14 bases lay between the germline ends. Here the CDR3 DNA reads TGTGCCAGCAGCTATGGATTGGTAGCCGGGGAGCTGTTTTTT. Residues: CASSYGLVAGELFF.

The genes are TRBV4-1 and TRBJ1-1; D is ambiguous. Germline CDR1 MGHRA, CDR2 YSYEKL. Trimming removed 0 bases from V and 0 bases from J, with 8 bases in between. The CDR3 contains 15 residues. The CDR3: CASSQDPGLNTEAFF. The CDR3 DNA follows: TGCGCCAGCAGCCAAGATCCAGGCCTGAACACTGAAGCTTTCTTT.

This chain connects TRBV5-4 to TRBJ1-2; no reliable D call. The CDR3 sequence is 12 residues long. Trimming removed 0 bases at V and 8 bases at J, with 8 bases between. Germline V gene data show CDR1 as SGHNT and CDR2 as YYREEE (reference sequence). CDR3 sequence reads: CASSLERGGYTF. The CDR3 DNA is TGTGCCAGCAGCTTGGAGCGGGGAGGCTACACCTTC.

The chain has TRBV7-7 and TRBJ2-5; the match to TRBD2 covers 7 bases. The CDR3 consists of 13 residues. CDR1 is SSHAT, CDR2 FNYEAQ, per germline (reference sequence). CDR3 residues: CASGEGIRETQYF. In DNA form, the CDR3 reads TGTGCTAGTGGGGAGGGGATCAGGGAGACCCAGTACTTC.

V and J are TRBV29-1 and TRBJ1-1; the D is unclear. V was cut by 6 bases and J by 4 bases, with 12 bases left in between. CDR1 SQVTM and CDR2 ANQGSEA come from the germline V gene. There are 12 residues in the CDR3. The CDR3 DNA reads TGCAGCGTGACACACGCGCTCACTGAAGCTTTCTTT. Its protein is CSVTHALTEAFF.

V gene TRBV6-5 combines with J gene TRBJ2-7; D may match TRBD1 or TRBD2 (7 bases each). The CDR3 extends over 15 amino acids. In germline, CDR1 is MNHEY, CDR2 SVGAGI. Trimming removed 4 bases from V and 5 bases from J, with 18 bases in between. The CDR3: CASSLGQGGYDEQYF. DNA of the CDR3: TGTGCCAGCAGTTTGGGGCAGGGGGGGTACGACGAGCAGTACTTC.

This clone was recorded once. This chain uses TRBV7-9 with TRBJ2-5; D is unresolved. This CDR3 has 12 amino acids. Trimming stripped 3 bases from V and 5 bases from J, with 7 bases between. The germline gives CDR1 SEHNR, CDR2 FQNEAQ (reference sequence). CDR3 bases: TGTGCCAGCAGCTTTTTCCTGGAGACCCAGTACTTC. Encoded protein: CASSFFLETQYF. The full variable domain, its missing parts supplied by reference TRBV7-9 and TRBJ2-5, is DTGVSQNPRHKITKRGQNVTFRCDPISEHNRLYWYRQTLGQGPEFLTYFQNEAQLEKSRLLSDRFSAERPKGSFSTLEIQRTEQGDSAMYLCASSFFLETQYFGPGTRLLVL.

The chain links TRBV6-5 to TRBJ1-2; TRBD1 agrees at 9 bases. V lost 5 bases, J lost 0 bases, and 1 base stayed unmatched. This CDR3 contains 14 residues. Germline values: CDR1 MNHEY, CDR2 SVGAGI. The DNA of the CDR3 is TGTGCCAGCAGTACAGGGGGCTCTAACTATGGCTACACCTTC. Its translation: CASSTGGSNYGYTF.

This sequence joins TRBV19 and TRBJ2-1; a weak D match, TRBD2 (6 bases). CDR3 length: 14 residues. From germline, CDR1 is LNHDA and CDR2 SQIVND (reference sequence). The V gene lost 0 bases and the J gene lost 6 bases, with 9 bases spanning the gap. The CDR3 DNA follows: TGTGCCAGTAGTATAGATGGCGGGACCAATGAGCAGTTCTTC. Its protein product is CASSIDGGTNEQFF.

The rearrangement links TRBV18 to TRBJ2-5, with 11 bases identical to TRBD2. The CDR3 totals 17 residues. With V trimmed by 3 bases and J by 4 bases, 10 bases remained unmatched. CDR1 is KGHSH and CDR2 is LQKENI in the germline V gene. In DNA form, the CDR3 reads TGTGCCAGCTCACCGCAACGACTAGCGGGGAGGCGAGAGACCCAGTACTTC. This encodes CASSPQRLAGRRETQYF.

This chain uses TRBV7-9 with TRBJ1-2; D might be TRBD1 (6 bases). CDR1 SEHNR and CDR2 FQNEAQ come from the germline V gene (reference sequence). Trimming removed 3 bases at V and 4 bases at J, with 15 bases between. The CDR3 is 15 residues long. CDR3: CASSFGGRPFYGYTF. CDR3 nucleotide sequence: TGTGCCAGCAGCTTCGGGGGCAGGCCCTTCTATGGCTACACCTTC.

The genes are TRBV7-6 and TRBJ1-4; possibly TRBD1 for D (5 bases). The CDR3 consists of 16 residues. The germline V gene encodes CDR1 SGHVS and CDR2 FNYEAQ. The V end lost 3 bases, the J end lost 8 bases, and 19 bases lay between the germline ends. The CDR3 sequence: CASSFGGEGWGEKLFF. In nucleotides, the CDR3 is TGTGCCAGCAGCTTCGGAGGGGAGGGCTGGGGAGAAAAACTGTTTTTT.

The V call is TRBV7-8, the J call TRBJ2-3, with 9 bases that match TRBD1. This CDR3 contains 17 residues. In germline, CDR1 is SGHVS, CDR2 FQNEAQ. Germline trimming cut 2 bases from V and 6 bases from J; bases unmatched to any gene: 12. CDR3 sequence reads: CASSLSRRTGDTDTQYF. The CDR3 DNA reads TGTGCCAGCAGCTTATCCCGCCGGACAGGGGATACGGATACGCAGTATTTT. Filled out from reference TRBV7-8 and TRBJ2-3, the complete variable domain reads GAGVSQSPRYKVAKRGQDVALRCDPISGHVSLFWYQQALGQGPEFLTYFQNEAQLDKSGLPSDRFFAERPEGSVSTLKIQRTQQEDSAVYLCASSLSRRTGDTDTQYFGPGTRLTVL.

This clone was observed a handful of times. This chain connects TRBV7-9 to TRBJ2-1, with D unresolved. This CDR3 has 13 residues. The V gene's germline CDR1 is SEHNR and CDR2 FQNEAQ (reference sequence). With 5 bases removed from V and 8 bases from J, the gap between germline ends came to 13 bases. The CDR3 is CASSPMTFDEQFF. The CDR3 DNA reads TGTGCCAGCAGCCCTATGACGTTCGATGAGCAGTTCTTC.

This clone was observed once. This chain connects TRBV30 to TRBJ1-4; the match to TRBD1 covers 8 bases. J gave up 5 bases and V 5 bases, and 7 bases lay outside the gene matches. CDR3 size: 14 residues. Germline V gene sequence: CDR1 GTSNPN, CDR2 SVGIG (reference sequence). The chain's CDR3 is CAWGGQGPNEKLFF. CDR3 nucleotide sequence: TGTGCCTGGGGAGGACAGGGTCCCAATGAAAAACTGTTTTTT. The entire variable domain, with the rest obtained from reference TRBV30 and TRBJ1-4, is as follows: SQTIHQWPATLVQPVGSPLSLECTVEGTSNPNLYWYRQAAGRGLQLLFYSVGIGQISSEVPQNLSASRPQDRQFILSSKKLLLSDSGFYLCAWGGQGPNEKLFFGSGTQLSVL.

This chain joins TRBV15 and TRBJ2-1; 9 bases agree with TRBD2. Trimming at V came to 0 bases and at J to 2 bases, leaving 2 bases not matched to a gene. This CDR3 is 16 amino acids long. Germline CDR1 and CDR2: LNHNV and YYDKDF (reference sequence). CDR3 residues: CATSREAGGAYNEQFF. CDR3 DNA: TGTGCCACCAGCAGAGAGGCGGGAGGGGCCTACAATGAGCAGTTCTTC.

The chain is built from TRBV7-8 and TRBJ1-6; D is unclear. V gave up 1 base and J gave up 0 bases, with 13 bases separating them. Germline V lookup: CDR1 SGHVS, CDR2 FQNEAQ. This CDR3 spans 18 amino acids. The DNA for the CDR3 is TGTGCCAGCAGCTTAGAGACATACGGGAGCTCCTATAATTCACCCCTCCACTTT. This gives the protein CASSLETYGSSYNSPLHF.